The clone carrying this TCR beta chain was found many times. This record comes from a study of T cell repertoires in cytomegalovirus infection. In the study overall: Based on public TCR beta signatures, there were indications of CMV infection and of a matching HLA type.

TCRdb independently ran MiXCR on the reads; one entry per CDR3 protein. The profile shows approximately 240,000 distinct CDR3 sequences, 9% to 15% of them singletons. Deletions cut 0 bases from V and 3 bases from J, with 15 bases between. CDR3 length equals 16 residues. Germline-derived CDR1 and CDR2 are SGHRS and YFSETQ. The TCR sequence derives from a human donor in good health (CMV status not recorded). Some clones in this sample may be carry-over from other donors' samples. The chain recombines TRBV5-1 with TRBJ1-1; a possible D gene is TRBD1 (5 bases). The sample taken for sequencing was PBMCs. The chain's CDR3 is CASSLGPNPGDTEAFF. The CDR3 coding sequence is TGCGCCAGCAGCTTGGGGCCCAACCCGGGGGACACTGAAGCTTTCTTT.